This TCR beta chain was obtained from a study of cytomegalovirus exposure and HLA in healthy donors. PCR was performed using 60 Vbeta and 13 Jbeta primers. The protocol was immunoSEQ multiplex PCR, while the TCRdb copy is restricted to in-frame clones and leaves out a portion. The table has under 150,000 clones, 60% to 85% seen once. The germline V and J ends were trimmed by 5 bases and 8 bases, with 10 bases remaining between them. CDR1 LNHDA and CDR2 SQIVND come from the germline V gene (reference sequence). The CDR3 is 13 residues long. Source material: PBMCs. This sequence was found in a young man in good health and CMV-seronegative. The rearrangement links TRBV19 to TRBJ1-6; the D is unclear. CDR3 nucleotides: TGTGCCAGTAGTGTCTCTGTCGATTCACCCCTCCACTTT. Residues: CASSVSVDSPLHF.